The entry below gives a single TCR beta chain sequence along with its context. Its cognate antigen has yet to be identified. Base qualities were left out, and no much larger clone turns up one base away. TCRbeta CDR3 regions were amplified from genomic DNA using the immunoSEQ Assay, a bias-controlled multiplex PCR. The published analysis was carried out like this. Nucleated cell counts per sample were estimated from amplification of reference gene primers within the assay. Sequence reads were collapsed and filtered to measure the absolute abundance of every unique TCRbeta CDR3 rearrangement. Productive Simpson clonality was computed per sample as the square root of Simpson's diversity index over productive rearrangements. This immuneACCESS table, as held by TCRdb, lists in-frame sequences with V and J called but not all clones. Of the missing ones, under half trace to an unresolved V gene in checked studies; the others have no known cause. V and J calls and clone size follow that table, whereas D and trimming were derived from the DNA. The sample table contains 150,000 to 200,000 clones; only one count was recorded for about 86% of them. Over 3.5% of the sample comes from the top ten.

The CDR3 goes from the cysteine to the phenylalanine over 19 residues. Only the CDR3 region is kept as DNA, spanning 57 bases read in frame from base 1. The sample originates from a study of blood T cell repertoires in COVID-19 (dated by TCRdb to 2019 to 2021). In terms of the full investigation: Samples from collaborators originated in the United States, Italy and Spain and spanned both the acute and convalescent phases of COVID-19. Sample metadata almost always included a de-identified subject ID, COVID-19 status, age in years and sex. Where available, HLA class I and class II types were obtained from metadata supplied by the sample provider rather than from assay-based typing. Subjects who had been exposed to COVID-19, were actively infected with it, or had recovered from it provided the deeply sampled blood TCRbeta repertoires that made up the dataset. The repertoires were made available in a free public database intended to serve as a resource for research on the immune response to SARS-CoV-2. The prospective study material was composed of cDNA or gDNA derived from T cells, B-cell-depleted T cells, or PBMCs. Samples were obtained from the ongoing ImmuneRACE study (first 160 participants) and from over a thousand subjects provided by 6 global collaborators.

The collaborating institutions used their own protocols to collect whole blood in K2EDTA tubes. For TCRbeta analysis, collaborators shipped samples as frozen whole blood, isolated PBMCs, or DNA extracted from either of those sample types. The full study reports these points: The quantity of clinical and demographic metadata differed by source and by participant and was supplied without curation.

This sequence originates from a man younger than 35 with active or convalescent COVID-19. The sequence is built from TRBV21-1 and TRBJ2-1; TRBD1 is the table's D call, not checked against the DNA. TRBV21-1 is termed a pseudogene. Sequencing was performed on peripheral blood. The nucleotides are TGTGCCAGCAGCAAAGCCCAGGGGGCGAACCGACTAACTTACAATGAGCAGTTCTTC. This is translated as CASSKAQGANRLTYNEQFF.